The source of this T cell receptor beta chain is a study of T cell responses to AZD1222 COVID-19 vaccine. Study conclusions and caveats: It should be noted that donors were predominantly white British and more often female, and clonal diversity was possibly underestimated. Only a handful of AZD1222 recipients, several in all, had baseline seropositivity. Spike-specific TCR breadth and depth went up after people got two AZD1222 doses.

Investigators merged groups given second doses at roughly 4 or roughly 12 weeks. The table came from immunoSEQ multiplex PCR; TCRdb's copy has only in-frame clones and leaves some out. This table holds 180,000 or so clones, more than 75% found once. V shed 0 bases and J shed 4 bases, with 16 bases lying between them. This CDR3 has 16 residues. The germline CDR1 and CDR2 sequences are SGHRS and YFSETQ. On this clone: Antigen specificity is unknown.

The clonotype was recovered from an adult who received the AZD1222 COVID-19 vaccine. The source material was peripheral blood, sampled 28 days after the second AZD1222 dose. The gene calls are TRBV5-1 and TRBJ1-1; D possibly corresponds to TRBD1 (6 bases). CDR3 in amino acids: CASSLDHRERGTEAFF. The CDR3 DNA follows: TGCGCCAGCAGCTTGGATCACAGGGAGAGGGGCACTGAAGCTTTCTTT.